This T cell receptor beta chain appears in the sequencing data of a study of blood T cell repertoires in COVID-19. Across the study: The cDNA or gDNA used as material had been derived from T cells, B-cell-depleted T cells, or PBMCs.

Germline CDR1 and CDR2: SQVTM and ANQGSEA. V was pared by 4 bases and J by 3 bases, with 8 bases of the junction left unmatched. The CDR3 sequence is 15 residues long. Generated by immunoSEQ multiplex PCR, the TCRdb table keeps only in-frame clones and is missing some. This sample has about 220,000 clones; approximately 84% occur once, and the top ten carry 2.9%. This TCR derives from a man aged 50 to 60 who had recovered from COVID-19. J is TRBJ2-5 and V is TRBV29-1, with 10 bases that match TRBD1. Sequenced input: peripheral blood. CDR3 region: CSVVRDRGPKETQYF. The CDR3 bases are TGCAGCGTTGTTCGGGACAGGGGACCTAAAGAGACCCAGTACTTC.